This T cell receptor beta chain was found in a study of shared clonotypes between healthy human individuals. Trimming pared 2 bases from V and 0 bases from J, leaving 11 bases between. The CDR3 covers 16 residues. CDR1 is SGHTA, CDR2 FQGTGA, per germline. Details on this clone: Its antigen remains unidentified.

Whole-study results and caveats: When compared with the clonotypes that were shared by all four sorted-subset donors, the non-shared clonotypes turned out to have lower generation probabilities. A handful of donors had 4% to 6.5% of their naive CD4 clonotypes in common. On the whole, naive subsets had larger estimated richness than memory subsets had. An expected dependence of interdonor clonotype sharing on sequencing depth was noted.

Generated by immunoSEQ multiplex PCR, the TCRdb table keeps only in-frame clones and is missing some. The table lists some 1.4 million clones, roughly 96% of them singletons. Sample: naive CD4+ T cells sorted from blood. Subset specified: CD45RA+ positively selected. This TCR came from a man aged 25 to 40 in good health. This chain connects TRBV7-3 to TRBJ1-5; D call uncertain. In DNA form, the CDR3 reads TGTGCCAGCAGCTTATGGCTTGGGGATAGCAATCAGCCCCAGCATTTT. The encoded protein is CASSLWLGDSNQPQHF. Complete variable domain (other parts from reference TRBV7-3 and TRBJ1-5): GAGVSQTPSNKVTEKGKYVELRCDPISGHTALYWYRQSLGQGPEFLIYFQGTGAADDSGLPNDRFFAVRPEGSVSTLKIQRTERGDSAVYLCASSLWLGDSNQPQHFGDGTRLSIL.